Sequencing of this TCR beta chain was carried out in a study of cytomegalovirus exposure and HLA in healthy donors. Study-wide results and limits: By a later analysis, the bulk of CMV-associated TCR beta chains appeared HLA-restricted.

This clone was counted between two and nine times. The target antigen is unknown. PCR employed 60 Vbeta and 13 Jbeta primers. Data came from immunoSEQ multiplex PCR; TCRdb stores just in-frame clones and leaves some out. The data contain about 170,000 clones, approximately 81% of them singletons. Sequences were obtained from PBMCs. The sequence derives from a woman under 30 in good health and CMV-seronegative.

The CDR3 protein is CASSLVTGTNYGYTF. The CDR3 DNA is TGCGCCAGCAGCTTGGTTACAGGGACTAACTATGGCTACACCTTC. The J gene is TRBJ1-2, the V gene TRBV5-1; possible D gene TRBD1, 6 bases. The CDR3 length is 15 residues. The V and J ends lost 0 bases and 0 bases respectively, with 9 bases between them. Germline V gives CDR1 SGHRS, CDR2 YFSETQ.